Below, 29 T cell receptor beta chains from the same sample are listed, as sequenced in a study of blood T cell repertoires in COVID-19. Sequencing used immunoSEQ multiplex PCR; TCRdb keeps in-frame clones, though not all of them. The table includes over 60,000 clones, 75% to 90% detected once. Specimen: peripheral blood. Every receptor here comes from a man at least 80 years old with acute or convalescent COVID-19.

V is TRBV7-8 and J is TRBJ2-5; 9 bases are shared with TRBD1. This CDR3 spans 17 amino acids. From germline, CDR1 is SGHVS and CDR2 FQNEAQ. With 5 bases clipped from V and 3 bases from J, the junction kept 13 bases outside the gene matches. CDR3 nucleotide sequence: TGTGCCAGCAGCCCGTCGCGGGACAGGGTAAGAGAAGAGACCCAGTACTTC. It specifies CASSPSRDRVREETQYF.

The chain links TRBV18 to TRBJ2-1; 9 nucleotides align to TRBD2. Trimming removed 0 bases from V and 7 bases from J; junction bases left unmatched: 7. Germline V gene lookup returns CDR1 KGHSH and CDR2 LQKENI. The CDR3 is made up of 16 amino acids. The CDR3 DNA follows: TGTGCCAGCTCACCACCGGCGGGAGGGGTAGGAAATGAGCAGTTCTTC. Protein sequence: CASSPPAGGVGNEQFF.

The chain is built from TRBV5-8 and TRBJ2-3; 8 bases fit TRBD2. The CDR3 runs 15 residues. Unmatched junction bases numbered 7, after V lost 2 bases and J lost 5 bases. Germline V gene lookup returns CDR1 SGHTS and CDR2 YDEGEE. The CDR3 loop is CASSFGGALRDTQYF. CDR3 in DNA: TGTGCCAGCAGCTTCGGGGGGGCCCTCAGAGATACGCAGTATTTT.

This clone was seen only a few times. The rearrangement links TRBV25-1 to TRBJ1-3, with 8 nucleotides matching TRBD1. The germline V gene encodes CDR1 MGHDK and CDR2 SYGVNS. The V gene end was trimmed by 8 bases and the J gene end by 4 bases; junction bases not matched to a gene: 10. The CDR3 runs 15 residues. The CDR3 sequence: CASLTPDRAGNTIYF. In DNA form, the CDR3 reads TGTGCCAGCCTGACGCCGGACAGGGCGGGAAACACCATATATTTT.

The V gene is TRBV3-1 (or the pseudogene TRBV3-2), the J gene TRBJ1-2; 8 bases are a match to TRBD1. CDR1 is LGHDT and CDR2 is YNNKEL in the germline V gene (reference sequence). After removal of 5 bases from V and 7 bases from J, the junction contained 6 bases not matched to a gene. The CDR3 totals 13 residues. This chain's CDR3 is CASSTGGWGGYTF. In DNA form, the CDR3 reads TGTGCCAGCAGCACAGGGGGTTGGGGTGGCTACACCTTC.

The rearrangement links TRBV18 to TRBJ2-5; 8 positions match TRBD2. The trim removed 3 bases at V and 5 bases at J, leaving 11 bases unmatched. The CDR3 contains 16 residues. Germline CDR1 reads KGHSH; CDR2 reads LQKENI. The CDR3 spells CASSPRGGTQGETQYF. Here the CDR3 DNA reads TGTGCCAGCTCACCCCGGGGGGGGACCCAAGGCGAGACCCAGTACTTC.

This sequence joins TRBV7-2 and TRBJ1-3, with D hard to call. Trimming removed 2 bases at V and 0 bases at J, with 11 bases between. The germline V gene has CDR1 SGHTA and CDR2 FQGNSA. The CDR3 is 16 residues long. The CDR3 DNA follows: TGTGCCAGCAGCTTAACAACGTCTTACTCTGGAAACACCATATATTTT. It is translated as CASSLTTSYSGNTIYF.

This rearrangement joins TRBV19 to TRBJ1-1; possible D gene TRBD1, 6 bases. Germline V gives CDR1 LNHDA, CDR2 SQIVND (reference sequence). The V end lost 8 bases, the J end lost 5 bases, and 21 bases lay between the germline ends. The CDR3 has 15 residues. CDR3 nucleotide sequence: TGTGCCAGTCGAGCTACCCCCAGGGGAGGGACTGAAGCTTTCTTT. Translating gives CASRATPRGGTEAFF.

The J gene is TRBJ1-2, the V gene TRBV5-1, with D uncertain. Germline V CDR1 and CDR2: SGHRS, YFSETQ. The CDR3 spans 16 residues. Trimming left V 0 bases short and J 8 bases short, with 20 bases between. The CDR3 sequence: CASSLDGPGGIRGYTF. As DNA, the CDR3 is TGCGCCAGCAGCTTGGACGGCCCCGGAGGGATACGAGGCTACACCTTC.

The CDR3 coding sequence is TGCGCCAGCAGCTCGCTGGCGACAGCAACCTACAATGAGCAGTTCTTC. This sequence encodes CASSSLATATYNEQFF. The V call is TRBV5-1, the J call TRBJ2-1, with D possibly TRBD1 on 5 matching bases. The CDR3 has 16 residues. The germline V and J ends were trimmed by 3 bases and 2 bases, with 15 bases remaining between them. Germline assignment: CDR1 SGHRS and CDR2 YFSETQ. The complete variable domain, with remaining parts taken from reference TRBV5-1 and TRBJ2-1, reads KAGVTQTPRYLIKTRGQQVTLSCSPISGHRSVSWYQQTPGQGLQFLFEYFSETQRNKGNFPGRFSGRQFSNSRSEMNVSTLELGDSALYLCASSSLATATYNEQFFGPGTRLTVL.

This rearrangement joins TRBV15 to TRBJ1-6; D is perhaps TRBD1 (5 bases). The CDR3 extends over 13 amino acids. From germline, CDR1 is LNHNV and CDR2 YYDKDF (reference sequence). V was clipped by 0 bases and J by 8 bases, with 5 bases between them. The CDR3, as DNA: TGTGCCACCAGCAGAGAAGGGGATTCACCCCTCCACTTT. Its translation: CATSREGDSPLHF.

The CDR3 region is CASSPTISGNTIYF. CDR3 coding DNA: TGTGCCAGCAGCCCGACAATCTCTGGAAACACCATATATTTT. The chain employs TRBV7-2 and TRBJ1-3; D gene unclear. Germline CDR1 SGHTA, CDR2 FQGNSA. The CDR3 contains 14 residues. Deletions cut 5 bases from V and 0 bases from J, with 8 bases between.

The rearrangement joins TRBV7-3 to TRBJ2-1; D is perhaps TRBD1 (5 bases). V dropped 0 bases and J dropped 8 bases, with 11 bases sitting between them. The CDR3 extends over 14 amino acids. The germline V gene has CDR1 SGHTA and CDR2 FQGTGA. CDR3 in amino acids: CASSLTGWGDEQFF. In nucleotides, the CDR3 is TGTGCCAGCAGCTTAACAGGGTGGGGCGATGAGCAGTTCTTC.

This chain links TRBV6-5 with TRBJ1-3, with TRBD1 as a possible D gene (5 bases). V was clipped by 10 bases and J by 2 bases, with 12 bases between them. CDR3 size: 13 residues. Germline CDR1 and CDR2: MNHEY and SVGAGI. The CDR3 sequence is CAIFQGAGNTIYF. The CDR3 region has the DNA TGTGCCATCTTCCAAGGGGCTGGAAACACCATATATTTT.

This chain joins TRBV19 and TRBJ1-5, with TRBD1 matching 11 bases. CDR1 is LNHDA, CDR2 SQIVND, per germline (reference sequence). The CDR3 spans 14 residues. V dropped 7 bases and J dropped 7; count of bases not matched to a gene: 6. Here the CDR3 reads CASKGTGGWQPQHF. The CDR3 bases are TGTGCCAGTAAGGGGACAGGGGGTTGGCAGCCCCAGCATTTT.

In DNA form, the CDR3 reads TGTGCCACCAGCAGAGATAAAACAGGGGACGAGCAGTACTTC. Amino acid sequence: CATSRDKTGDEQYF. The chain joins TRBV15 to TRBJ2-7, with 7 bases identical to TRBD1. Germline assignment: CDR1 LNHNV and CDR2 YYDKDF (reference sequence). V lost 0 bases to trimming and J lost 5 bases; unmatched junction nucleotides: 4. CDR3 size: 14 residues.

V usage is TRBV12-3 or TRBV12-4 and J usage is TRBJ1-5; D is undetermined. Trimming stripped 2 bases from V and 4 bases from J, with 6 bases between. The CDR3 runs to 13 residues. The CDR3 loop is CASSLWENQPQHF. DNA of the CDR3: TGTGCCAGCAGTTTATGGGAGAATCAGCCCCAGCATTTT.

The gene calls are TRBV21-1 and TRBJ2-2; the DNA was not used to check the table's D call, TRBD2. TRBV21-1 is classified as a pseudogene. This CDR3 is 18 amino acids long. The CDR3 loop is CASSPRVARLVRVGELFF. In DNA, the CDR3 is TGTGCCAGCAGCCCCCGGGTAGCGCGCCTCGTGCGAGTTGGGGAGCTGTTTTTT.

The genes are TRBV19 and TRBJ2-5; D is ambiguous. The germline V gene has CDR1 LNHDA and CDR2 SQIVND (reference sequence). The CDR3 length is 13 residues. Trimming pared 10 bases from V and 2 bases from J, leaving 14 bases between. CDR3 coding DNA: TGTGCCACCTCACCGGTCCTTCAAGAGACCCAGTACTTC. This encodes CATSPVLQETQYF.

V is TRBV7-9 and J is TRBJ2-7; tentative D call: TRBD1 (7 bases). V lost 1 base, J lost 3 bases, and 16 bases lay in between. CDR1 is SEHNR and CDR2 is FQNEAQ in the germline V gene (reference sequence). The CDR3 consists of 16 residues. The CDR3 spells CASSLDPRGRIYEQYF. The CDR3 nucleotides read TGTGCCAGCAGCTTAGACCCCAGGGGGAGGATCTACGAGCAGTACTTC.

The J gene is TRBJ2-5, the V gene TRBV3-1 (or the pseudogene TRBV3-2); TRBD2 matches at 7 bases. This CDR3 has 16 amino acids. V lost 1 base and J lost 7; bases outside the gene matches: 12. Germline CDR1 reads LGHDT; CDR2 reads YNNKEL (reference sequence). DNA of the CDR3: TGTGCCAGCAGCCAAGGTGGTAGCAGCGGGATTGTGACCCAGTACTTC. It is translated as CASSQGGSSGIVTQYF.

A single count supports this clone. The genes are TRBV27 and TRBJ1-4; possibly TRBD1 for D (6 bases). Trimming shortened V by 2 bases and J by 4 bases, and 14 bases separated the two germline ends. The CDR3 has 16 amino acids. Germline CDR1 MNHEY, CDR2 SMNVEV (reference sequence). The CDR3 coding sequence is TGTGCCAGCAGTTTAGGAAAAAGGGGGATTAATGAAAAACTGTTTTTT. It encodes CASSLGKRGINEKLFF. Full variable domain (remainder filled in from reference TRBV27 and TRBJ1-4): EAQVTQNPRYLITVTGKKLTVTCSQNMNHEYMSWYRQDPGLGLRQIYYSMNVEVTDKGDVPEGYKVSRKEKRNFPLILESPSPNQTSLYFCASSLGKRGINEKLFFGSGTQLSVL.

This rearrangement joins TRBV12-3 or TRBV12-4 to TRBJ1-1, with D perhaps matching TRBD1 (5 bases). CDR3 length: 12 residues. Trimming took off 7 bases at V and 3 bases at J, with 9 bases between the two ends. CDR3 nucleotides: TGTGCCAGCACCACAGGATACACTGAAGCTTTCTTT. Its translation: CASTTGYTEAFF.

J is TRBJ2-7 and V is TRBV3-1 (or the pseudogene TRBV3-2); tentative D call: TRBD1 (6 bases). The CDR3 spans 14 residues. V was trimmed by 1 base and J by 7 bases, leaving 14 bases between them. Germline V CDR1 and CDR2: LGHDT, YNNKEL (reference sequence). CDR3: CASSQGTGLYEQYF. CDR3 DNA: TGTGCCAGCAGCCAAGGAACAGGGTTGTATGAGCAGTACTTC.

This clone has a handful of counts. The chain uses TRBV9 and TRBJ2-1; TRBD2 is a possible D gene (5 bases). The ends were cut back, 3 bases at V and 6 bases at J, with 10 bases in the middle. Looked up from germline, CDR1 is SGDLS and CDR2 is YYNGEE. The CDR3 has 13 amino acids. The CDR3 DNA reads TGTGCCAGCAGCGACCCCACTAGCAATGAGCAGTTCTTC. It specifies CASSDPTSNEQFF.

The chain employs TRBV19 and TRBJ1-2; the D is unclear. The V and J ends lost 5 bases and 4 bases respectively, with 17 bases between them. The CDR3 has 15 residues. Germline V gene lookup returns CDR1 LNHDA and CDR2 SQIVND (reference sequence). The CDR3 coding sequence is TGTGCCAGTAGTTCCGATCCCAAGCTGCTCTATGGCTACACCTTC. It is translated as CASSSDPKLLYGYTF. The full variable domain, with the rest looked up from reference TRBV19 and TRBJ1-2, is DGGITQSPKYLFRKEGQNVTLSCEQNLNHDAMYWYRQDPGQGLRLIYYSQIVNDFQKGDIAEGYSVSREKKESFPLTVTSAQKNPTAFYLCASSSDPKLLYGYTFGSGTRLTVV.

The chain combines TRBV7-3 with TRBJ1-6; no clear D. CDR3 length equals 13 residues. Trimming removed 0 bases from V and 10 bases from J, with 7 bases in between. CDR1 SGHTA and CDR2 FQGTGA come from the germline V gene. CDR3 residues: CASSLTSASPLHF. Written as DNA, the CDR3 is TGTGCCAGCAGCTTAACCAGCGCGTCACCCCTCCACTTT.

The J gene is TRBJ2-1, the V gene TRBV6-2 or TRBV6-3; 7 bases align to TRBD1. Germline V gene sequence: CDR1 MNHEY, CDR2 SVGEGT. V was pared by 2 bases and J by 16 bases, with 8 bases of the junction left unmatched. The CDR3 spans 12 residues. The CDR3 DNA reads TGTGCCAGCAGTTACGGAACAGGGGTAGGATTCTTC. Its translation: CASSYGTGVGFF.

The chain recombines TRBV12-3 or TRBV12-4 with TRBJ2-3; 9 bases are a match to TRBD2. This CDR3 comprises 13 residues. Trimming at V came to 7 bases and at J to 7 bases, leaving 6 bases not matched to a gene. CDR3 sequence reads: CASISSGVHTQYF. In DNA form, the CDR3 reads TGTGCCAGCATCTCTAGCGGGGTCCATACGCAGTATTTT.